This entry features one TCR beta chain sequence. The sample originates from a study of blood T cell repertoires in COVID-19. Germline V CDR1 and CDR2: MNHEY, SVGAGI. This CDR3 is built from 12 residues. V was pared by 5 bases and J by 8 bases, with 4 bases of the junction left unmatched. In the authors' workflow: The assay estimated nucleated cells by amplifying reference gene primers. TCRdb keeps only in-frame clones here, not all; method: immunoSEQ multiplex PCR. That table furnishes V, J and clone size, whereas the DNA furnished D and trimming. The sample records approximately 350,000 clones, around 83% being singletons. Living in roughly 23 US areas, the participants were between about 18 and 90 years of age. For recovered donors of Cohort 3, there were two negative PCRs, clearance, or symptom resolution.

This TCR was sampled from a woman between 50 and 59 years old who had recovered from COVID-19. Source material: PBMCs or T cells enriched from blood (not recorded which). The chain is built from TRBV6-5 and TRBJ1-2; 8 bases fit TRBD1. DNA of the CDR3: TGTGCCAGCAGTCAGGGGGCGCCGGGCTACACCTTC. Its protein product is CASSQGAPGYTF.